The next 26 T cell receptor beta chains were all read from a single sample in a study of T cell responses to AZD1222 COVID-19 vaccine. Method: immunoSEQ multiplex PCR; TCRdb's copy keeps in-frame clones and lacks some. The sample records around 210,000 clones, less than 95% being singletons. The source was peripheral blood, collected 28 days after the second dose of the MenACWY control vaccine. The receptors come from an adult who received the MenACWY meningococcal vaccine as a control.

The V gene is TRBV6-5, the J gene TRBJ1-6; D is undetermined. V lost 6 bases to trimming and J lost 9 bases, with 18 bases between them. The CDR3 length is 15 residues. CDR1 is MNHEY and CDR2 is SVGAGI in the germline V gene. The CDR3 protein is CASSQDRNVGSPLHF. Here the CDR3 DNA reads TGTGCCAGCAGCCAGGACCGAAACGTGGGTTCACCCCTCCACTTT.

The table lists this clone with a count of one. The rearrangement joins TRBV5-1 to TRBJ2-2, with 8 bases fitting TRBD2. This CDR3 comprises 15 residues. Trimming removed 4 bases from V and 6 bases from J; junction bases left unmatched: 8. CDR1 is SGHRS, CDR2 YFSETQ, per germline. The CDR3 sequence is CASSPGGASSGELFF. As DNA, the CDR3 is TGCGCCAGCAGCCCCGGGGGGGCCAGTTCCGGGGAGCTGTTTTTT.

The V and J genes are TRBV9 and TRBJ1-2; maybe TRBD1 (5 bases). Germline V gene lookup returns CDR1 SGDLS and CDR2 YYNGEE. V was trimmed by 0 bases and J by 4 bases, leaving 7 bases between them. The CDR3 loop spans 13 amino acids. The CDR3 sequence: CASSVDGGYGYTF. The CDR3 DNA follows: TGTGCCAGCAGCGTAGATGGGGGCTATGGCTACACCTTC.

For the CDR3, the DNA is TGTGCCATCAGCCAACTAGCGGGAGAGGTAGATACGCAGTATTTT. Encoded protein: CAISQLAGEVDTQYF. The chain links TRBV10-3 to TRBJ2-3, with 11 bases matching TRBD2. V was clipped by 6 bases and J by 5 bases; unmatched bases: 7. Germline assignment: CDR1 ENHRY and CDR2 SYGVKD. The CDR3 has 15 residues.

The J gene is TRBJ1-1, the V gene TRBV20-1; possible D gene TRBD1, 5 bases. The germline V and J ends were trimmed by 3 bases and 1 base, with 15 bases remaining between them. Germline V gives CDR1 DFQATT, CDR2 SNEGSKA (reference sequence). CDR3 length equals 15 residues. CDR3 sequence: CSASRRQLGNTEAFF. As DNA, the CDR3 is TGCAGTGCTAGTCGACGACAGCTGGGGAACACTGAAGCTTTCTTT.

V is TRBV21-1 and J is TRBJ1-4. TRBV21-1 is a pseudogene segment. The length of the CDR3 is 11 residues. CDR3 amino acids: CASSPPLSLFF. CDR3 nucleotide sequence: TGTGCCAGCAGCCCTCCTCTTTCTCTGTTTTTT.

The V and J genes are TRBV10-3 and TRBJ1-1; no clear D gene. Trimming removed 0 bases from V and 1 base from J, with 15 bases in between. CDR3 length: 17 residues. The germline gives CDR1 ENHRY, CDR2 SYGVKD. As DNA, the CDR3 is TGTGCCATCAGTGAGTCCGCCGCCTTCGGCCGGAACACTGAAGCTTTCTTT. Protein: CAISESAAFGRNTEAFF.

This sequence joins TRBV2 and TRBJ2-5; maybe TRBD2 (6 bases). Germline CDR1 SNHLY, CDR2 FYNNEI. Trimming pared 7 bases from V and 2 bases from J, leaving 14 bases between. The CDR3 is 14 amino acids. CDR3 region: CASTKKAGQETQYF. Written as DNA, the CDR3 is TGTGCCAGCACAAAAAAAGCGGGTCAAGAGACCCAGTACTTC.

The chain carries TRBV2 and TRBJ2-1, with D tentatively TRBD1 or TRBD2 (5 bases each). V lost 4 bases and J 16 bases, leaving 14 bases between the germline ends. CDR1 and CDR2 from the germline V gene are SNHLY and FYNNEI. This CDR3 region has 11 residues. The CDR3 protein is CASSGGPTLFF. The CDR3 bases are TGTGCCAGCAGTGGGGGACCCACTCTCTTCTTC.

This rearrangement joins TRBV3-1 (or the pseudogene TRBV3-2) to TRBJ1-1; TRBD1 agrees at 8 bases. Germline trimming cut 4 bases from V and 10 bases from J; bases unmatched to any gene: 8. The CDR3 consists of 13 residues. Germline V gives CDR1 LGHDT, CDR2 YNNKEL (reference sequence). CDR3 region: CASSPGQGKGAFF. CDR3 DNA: TGTGCCAGCAGCCCTGGACAGGGCAAAGGAGCTTTCTTT.

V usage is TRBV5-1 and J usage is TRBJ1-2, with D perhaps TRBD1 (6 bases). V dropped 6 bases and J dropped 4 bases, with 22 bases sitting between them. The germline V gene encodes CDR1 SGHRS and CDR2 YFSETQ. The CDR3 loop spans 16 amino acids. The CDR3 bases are TGCGCCAGCAACCCAGCGGGGGGCCCAACTTCCTATGGCTACACCTTC. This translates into CASNPAGGPTSYGYTF.

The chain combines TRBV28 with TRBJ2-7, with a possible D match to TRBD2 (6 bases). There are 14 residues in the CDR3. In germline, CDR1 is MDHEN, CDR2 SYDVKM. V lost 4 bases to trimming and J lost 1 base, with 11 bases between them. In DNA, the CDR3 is TGTGCCAGCAGTTCCCGACTAGATTCCTACGAGCAGTACTTC. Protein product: CASSSRLDSYEQYF.

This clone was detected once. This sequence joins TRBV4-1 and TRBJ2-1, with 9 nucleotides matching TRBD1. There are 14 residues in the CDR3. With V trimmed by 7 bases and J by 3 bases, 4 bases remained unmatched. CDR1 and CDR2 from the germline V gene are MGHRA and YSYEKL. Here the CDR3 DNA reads TGCGCCAGCAAACCGGACAGGGGCTACAATGAGCAGTTCTTC. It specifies CASKPDRGYNEQFF.

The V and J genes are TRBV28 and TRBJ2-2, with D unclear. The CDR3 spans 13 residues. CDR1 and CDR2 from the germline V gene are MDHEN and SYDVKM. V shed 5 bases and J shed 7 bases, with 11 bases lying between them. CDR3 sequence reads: CASSLQYGGELFF. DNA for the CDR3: TGTGCCAGCAGTCTTCAGTACGGCGGGGAGCTGTTTTTT.

The CDR3 protein is CASSPLPGRSYGYTF. For the CDR3, the DNA is TGTGCCAGCTCACCCCTACCGGGACGGAGCTATGGCTACACCTTC. J is TRBJ1-2 and V is TRBV18, with D tentatively TRBD1 (5 bases). Per the germline V gene, CDR1 is KGHSH and CDR2 is LQKENI. Trimming stripped 3 bases from V and 4 bases from J, with 15 bases between. The length of the CDR3 is 15 residues.

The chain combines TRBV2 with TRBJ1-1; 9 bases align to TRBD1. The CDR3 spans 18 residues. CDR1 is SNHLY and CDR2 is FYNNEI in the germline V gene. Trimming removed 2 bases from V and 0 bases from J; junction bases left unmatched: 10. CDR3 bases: TGTGCCAGCAGTGAAACTCGGACAGGGGCTGGGATGAACACTGAAGCTTTCTTT. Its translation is CASSETRTGAGMNTEAFF. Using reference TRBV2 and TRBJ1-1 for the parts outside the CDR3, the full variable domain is EPEVTQTPSHQVTQMGQEVILRCVPISNHLYFYWYRQILGQKVEFLVSFYNNEISEKSEIFDDQFSVERPDGSNFTLKIRSTKLEDSAMYFCASSETRTGAGMNTEAFFGQGTRLTVV.

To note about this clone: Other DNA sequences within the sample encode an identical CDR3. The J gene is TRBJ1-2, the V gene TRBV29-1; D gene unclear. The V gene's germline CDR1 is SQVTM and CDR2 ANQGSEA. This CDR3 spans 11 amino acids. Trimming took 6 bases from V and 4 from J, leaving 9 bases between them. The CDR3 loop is CSVELGYGYTF. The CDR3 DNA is TGCAGCGTGGAGCTCGGCTATGGCTACACCTTC. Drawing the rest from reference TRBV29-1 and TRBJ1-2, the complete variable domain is SAVISQKPSRDICQRGTSLTIQCQVDSQVTMMFWYRQQPGQSLTLIATANQGSEATYESGFVIDKFPISRPNLTFSTLTVSNMSPEDSSIYLCSVELGYGYTFGSGTRLTVV.

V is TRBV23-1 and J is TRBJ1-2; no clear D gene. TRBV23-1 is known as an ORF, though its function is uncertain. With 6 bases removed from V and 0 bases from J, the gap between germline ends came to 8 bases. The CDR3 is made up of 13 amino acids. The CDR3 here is CASSYGANYGYTF. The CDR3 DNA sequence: TGCGCCAGCAGCTATGGAGCTAACTATGGCTACACCTTC.

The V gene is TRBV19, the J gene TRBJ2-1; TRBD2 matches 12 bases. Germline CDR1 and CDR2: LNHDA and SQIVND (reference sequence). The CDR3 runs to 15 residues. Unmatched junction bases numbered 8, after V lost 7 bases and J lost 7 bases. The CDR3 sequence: CASTALAGGSNEQFF. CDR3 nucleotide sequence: TGTGCCAGTACAGCCCTAGCGGGAGGGTCGAATGAGCAGTTCTTC.

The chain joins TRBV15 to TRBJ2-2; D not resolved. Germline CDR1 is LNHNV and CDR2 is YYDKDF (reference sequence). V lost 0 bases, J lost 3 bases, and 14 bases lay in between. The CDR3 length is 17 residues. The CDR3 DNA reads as TGTGCCACCAGCAGAGATCGGGTAGCATCGCACACCGGGGAGCTGTTTTTT. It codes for CATSRDRVASHTGELFF.

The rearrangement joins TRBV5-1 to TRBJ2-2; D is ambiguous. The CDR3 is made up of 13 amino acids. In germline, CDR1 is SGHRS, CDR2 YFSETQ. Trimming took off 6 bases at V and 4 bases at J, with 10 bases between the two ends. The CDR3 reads CASTPGVTGELFF. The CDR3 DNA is TGCGCCAGCACCCCTGGGGTCACCGGGGAGCTGTTTTTT.

DNA for the CDR3: TGCGCCAGCAGCCAAGATCTCATCACAGATACGCAGTATTTT. It specifies CASSQDLITDTQYF. The chain combines TRBV4-3 with TRBJ2-3, with D hard to call. The CDR3 totals 14 residues. Germline CDR1 and CDR2: LGHNA and YSLEER. Trimming shortened V by 0 bases and J by 2 bases, and 6 bases separated the two germline ends.

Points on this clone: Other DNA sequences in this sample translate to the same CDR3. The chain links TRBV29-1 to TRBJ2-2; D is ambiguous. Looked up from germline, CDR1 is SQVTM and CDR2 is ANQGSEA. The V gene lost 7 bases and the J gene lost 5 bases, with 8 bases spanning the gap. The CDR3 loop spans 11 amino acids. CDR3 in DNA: TGCAGCGCCTCTAAAACCGGGGAGCTGTTTTTT. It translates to CSASKTGELFF.

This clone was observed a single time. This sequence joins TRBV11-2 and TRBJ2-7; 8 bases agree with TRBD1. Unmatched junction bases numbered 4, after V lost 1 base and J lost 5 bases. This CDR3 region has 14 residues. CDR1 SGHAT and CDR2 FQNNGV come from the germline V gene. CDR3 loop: CASSLVQGADEQYF. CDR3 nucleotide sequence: TGTGCCAGCAGCTTAGTCCAGGGGGCCGACGAGCAGTACTTC.

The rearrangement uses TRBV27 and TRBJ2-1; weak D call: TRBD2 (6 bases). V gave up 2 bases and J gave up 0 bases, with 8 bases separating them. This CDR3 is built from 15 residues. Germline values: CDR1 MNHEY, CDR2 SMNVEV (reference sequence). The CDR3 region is CASSLGTYSYNEQFF. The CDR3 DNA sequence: TGTGCCAGCAGTTTAGGGACTTACTCCTACAATGAGCAGTTCTTC.

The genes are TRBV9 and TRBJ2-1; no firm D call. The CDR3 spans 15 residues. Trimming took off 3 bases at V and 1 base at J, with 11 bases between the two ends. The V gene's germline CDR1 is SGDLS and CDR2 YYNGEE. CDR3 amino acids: CASSGMSGSYNEQFF. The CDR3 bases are TGTGCCAGCAGCGGGATGAGTGGGTCCTACAATGAGCAGTTCTTC.